The TCR beta chain under discussion was sequenced for a study of cytomegalovirus exposure and HLA in healthy donors. In the study overall: HLA-typed donors contributed 80 million to 85 million unique TCRs, which were held in an early data release.

Points from the study as a whole: The productive fraction for most TCR beta V segments was about 87% or about 30% in an earlier analysis.

This PCR relied on a set of 60 Vbeta primers and 13 Jbeta primers. Clones were read by immunoSEQ multiplex PCR, and TCRdb kept only the in-frame ones, dropping some. The data show tens of thousands of clones, 70% to 85% seen once. V lost 5 bases to trimming and J lost 5 bases, with 7 bases between them. CDR1 and CDR2 (germline): SQVTM, ANQGSEA. The CDR3 sequence is 11 residues long. In the case of this clone: What it binds is not known. The same CDR3 can be traced to other DNA sequences in this sample.

The source material was PBMCs. This clonotype originated in a woman between 45 and 60 years old in good health and CMV-seropositive. This chain links TRBV29-1 with TRBJ2-1; D gene unclear. The CDR3 DNA reads TGCAGCGTTCCCGTCCACAATGAGCAGTTCTTC. Translating gives CSVPVHNEQFF.